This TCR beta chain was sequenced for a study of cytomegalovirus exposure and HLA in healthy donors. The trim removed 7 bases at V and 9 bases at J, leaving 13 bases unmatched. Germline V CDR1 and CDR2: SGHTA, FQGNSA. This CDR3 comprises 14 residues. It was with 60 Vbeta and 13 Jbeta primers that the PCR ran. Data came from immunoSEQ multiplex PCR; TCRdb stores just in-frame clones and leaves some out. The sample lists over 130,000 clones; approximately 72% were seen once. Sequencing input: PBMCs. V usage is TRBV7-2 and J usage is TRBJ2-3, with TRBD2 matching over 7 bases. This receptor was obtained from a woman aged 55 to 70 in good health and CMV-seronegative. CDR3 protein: CASTSGLSGRTQYF. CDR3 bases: TGTGCCAGCACCTCGGGACTATCCGGGAGAACGCAGTATTTT.